This paragraph reports one T cell receptor beta chain. Germline assignment: CDR1 LNHDA and CDR2 SQIVND (reference sequence). This CDR3 is built from 17 residues. Trimming cost V 5 bases and J 2 bases; bases outside gene matches: 9. The source of the sample is a study of T cell changes during pregnancy in multiple sclerosis. Sequencing used immunoSEQ multiplex PCR; TCRdb keeps in-frame clones, though not all of them. The sample includes 45,000 to 60,000 clones, 90% seen only once; the top ten take 2.5% to 3.5%. The material was CD8+ T cells from peripheral blood mononuclear cells, obtained before pregnancy. The clonotype comes from a female donor with multiple sclerosis, enrolled in a pregnancy study. The J gene is TRBJ2-7, the V gene TRBV19; 13 bases align to TRBD2. The CDR3 reads CASSSGTSGTLTYEQYF. CDR3 DNA: TGTGCCAGTAGTTCCGGGACTAGCGGGACCCTTACCTACGAGCAGTACTTC.